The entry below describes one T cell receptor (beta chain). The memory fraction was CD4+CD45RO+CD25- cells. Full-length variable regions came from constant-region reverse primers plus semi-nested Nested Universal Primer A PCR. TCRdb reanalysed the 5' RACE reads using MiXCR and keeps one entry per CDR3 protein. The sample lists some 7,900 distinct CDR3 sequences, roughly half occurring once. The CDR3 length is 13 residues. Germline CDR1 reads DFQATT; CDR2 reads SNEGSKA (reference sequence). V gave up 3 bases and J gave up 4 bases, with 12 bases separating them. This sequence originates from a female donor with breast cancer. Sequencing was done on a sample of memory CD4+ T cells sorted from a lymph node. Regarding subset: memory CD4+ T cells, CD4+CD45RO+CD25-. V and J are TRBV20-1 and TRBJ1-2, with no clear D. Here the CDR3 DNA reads TGCAGTGCTAGTGCTCAGGCTAGCTATGGCTACACCTTC. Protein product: CSASAQASYGYTF.